This TCR beta chain originates from a study of shared clonotypes between healthy human individuals. Study-level information: Three plates were used per donor for CD4 naive, three for CD4 memory, two for CD8 naive and one for CD8 memory. Study conclusions and caveats: It was observed that approximately 5% of naive CD4 clonotypes were shared across a few donors.

The CDR3 loop spans 12 amino acids. The germline CDR1 and CDR2 sequences are SEHNR and FQNEAQ (reference sequence). Trimming took 5 bases from V and 4 from J; bases not matched to a gene: 1. A remark on this clone: What it recognizes is unknown.

It was CD45RO-negative cells, positively selected for CCR7, that made up naive CD8 cells, with terminally differentiated effector memory CD45RA+ cells excluded. Each subset's genomic DNA was split evenly across several immunoSEQ plates. Sorted-subset replicate PCR reactions contained 200 to 250 ng DNA, corresponding to about 30,000 T cell genomes. Assay used: immunoSEQ multiplex PCR; TCRdb lists only in-frame clones, some missing. Among 550,000 to 750,000 clones listed, roughly 95% were seen once. The chain links TRBV7-9 to TRBJ1-2; 7 nucleotides line up with TRBD1. The sequencing sample was made of naive CD8+ T cells sorted from blood. The source is a woman in her 30s in good health. Here the CDR3 DNA reads TGTGCCAGCAGCGGGGACAGCTATGGCTACACCTTC. Translated, it gives CASSGDSYGYTF.